What follows are 3 T cell receptor beta chains derived from one specimen sequenced in a study of T cell repertoires in ileal Crohn's disease. Repertoires were generated with immunoSEQ multiplex PCR, while TCRdb's copy carries only in-frame clones and drops some. In the table there are around 8,600 clones, around 81% of which are singletons. Sample: ileal tissue. The receptor source for this set is an adult with Crohn's disease.

J is TRBJ1-6 and V is TRBV6-5; TRBD1 matches at 8 bases. Germline loops: CDR1 MNHEY, CDR2 SVGAGI. This CDR3 region has 16 residues. V trimming: 2 bases; J trimming: 11 bases; junction bases outside the gene matches: 11. Here the CDR3 reads CASSYLAGQDKAPLHF. CDR3 bases: TGTGCCAGCAGTTACCTAGCGGGACAGGATAAGGCACCCCTCCACTTT.

The V and J genes are TRBV9 and TRBJ1-3; the D is unclear. Germline V CDR1 and CDR2: SGDLS, YYNGEE. This CDR3 is built from 15 residues. Trimming left V 2 bases short and J 3 bases short, with 12 bases between. CDR3 sequence (DNA): TGTGCCAGCAGCGTGGAGGGAGCCCGTGGAAACACCATATATTTT. It is translated as CASSVEGARGNTIYF.

This sequence joins TRBV5-1 and TRBJ2-3; 7 nucleotides agree with TRBD2. CDR1 is SGHRS and CDR2 is YFSETQ in the germline V gene. This CDR3 comprises 15 residues. Unmatched junction bases numbered 4, after V lost 0 bases and J lost 3 bases. CDR3 in amino acids: CASSLGAGVTDTQYF. In DNA form, the CDR3 reads TGCGCCAGCAGCTTGGGGGCGGGGGTTACAGATACGCAGTATTTT.